What follows are 31 T cell receptor beta chains derived from one specimen sequenced in a study of T cells in localized non-small cell lung cancer. Clones were sequenced by immunoSEQ multiplex PCR, and TCRdb holds only the in-frame ones, with some missing. The sample includes roughly 4,000 clones, approximately 30% of them seen just once. Sequencing was performed on lung tumor tissue, taken before any cancer treatment. Receptors were obtained from a man aged 35 to 69 with stage II lung adenocarcinoma.

This clone has just a few counts. This sequence joins TRBV6-8 and TRBJ1-3; D is unresolved. The V end lost 7 bases, the J end lost 0 bases, and 13 bases lay between the germline ends. CDR1 and CDR2 (germline): MNHGY, SAAAGT. CDR3 length equals 15 residues. CDR3 region: CASTPLVGSGNTIYF. Written as DNA, the CDR3 is TGTGCCAGCACCCCCTTGGTCGGCTCTGGAAACACCATATATTTT.

The V and J genes are TRBV10-2 and TRBJ1-6; 7 nucleotides align to TRBD1. Germline trimming cut 4 bases from V and 9 bases from J; bases unmatched to any gene: 6. CDR1 WSHSY and CDR2 SAAADI come from the germline V gene. This CDR3 contains 14 residues. In DNA, the CDR3 is TGCGCCAGCAGTGGCGACAGGGAGGTTTCACCCCTCCACTTT. Amino acids: CASSGDREVSPLHF.

In its sample, this clone ranks as hyperexpanded. The chain is built from TRBV11-3 and TRBJ2-1, with a possible D match to TRBD1 (6 bases). The CDR3 length is 16 residues. V dropped 5 bases and J dropped 5 bases, with 19 bases sitting between them. Germline CDR1 is SGHNT and CDR2 is YENEEA. The chain's CDR3 is CASSPKDSRQNNEQFF. DNA for the CDR3: TGTGCCAGCAGCCCAAAGGACAGTAGACAAAACAATGAGCAGTTCTTC.

The sample holds one count of this clone. V and J are TRBV18 and TRBJ1-5; 7 bases align to TRBD1. Losses at the gene ends were 4 bases for V and 0 bases for J; bases not matched to a gene: 9. The CDR3 is 17 residues long. The germline V gene has CDR1 KGHSH and CDR2 LQKENI. The CDR3 is CASSLNRQGNSNQPQHF. The CDR3 bases are TGTGCCAGCTCACTTAACCGACAGGGAAATAGCAATCAGCCCCAGCATTTT.

The chain joins TRBV5-1 to TRBJ1-1, with D possibly being TRBD1 (5 bases). The CDR3 contains 17 residues. CDR1 and CDR2 (germline): SGHRS, YFSETQ. Trimming pared 0 bases from V and 6 bases from J, leaving 21 bases between. The CDR3 region has the DNA TGCGCCAGCAGCTTGGGAACCGGGACTACAAATGTCCCTGAAGCTTTCTTT. It encodes CASSLGTGTTNVPEAFF.

This clone was observed a few times. The chain has TRBV27 and TRBJ2-7; the D gene is possibly TRBD1 (5 bases). This CDR3 is built from 13 residues. Trimming left V 5 bases short and J 5 bases short, with 13 bases between. The V gene's germline CDR1 is MNHEY and CDR2 SMNVEV (reference sequence). For the CDR3, the DNA is TGTGCCAGCAGTCAGACAGCCTTACACGAGCAGTACTTC. It is translated as CASSQTALHEQYF.

The V gene is TRBV11-3, the J gene TRBJ2-7; TRBD1 is a possible D gene (5 bases). Per germline, CDR1 SGHNT and CDR2 YENEEA. The length of the CDR3 is 15 residues. Trimming removed 2 bases from V and 0 bases from J, with 11 bases in between. CDR3 protein: CASSLSQGSSYEQYV. For the CDR3, the DNA is TGTGCCAGCAGCTTATCTCAGGGAAGCTCCTACGAGCAGTACGTC.

This clone showed up just a few times. The V gene is TRBV9, the J gene TRBJ1-1, with no clear D. CDR1 is SGDLS, CDR2 YYNGEE, per germline. V was clipped by 5 bases and J by 10 bases, with 15 bases between them. This CDR3 contains 12 residues. CDR3 nucleotide sequence: TGTGCCAGCAGTGAAGCCGCGTATAGAGCTTTCTTT. Translating gives CASSEAAYRAFF.

In its sample, this clone ranks as medium-sized. V and J are TRBV19 and TRBJ2-6; D is unclear. Trimming took 8 bases from V and 0 from J, leaving 8 bases between them. The CDR3 runs to 14 residues. CDR1 is LNHDA, CDR2 SQIVND, per germline (reference sequence). DNA for the CDR3: TGTGCCAGTCGAACAGCCTCTGGGGCCAACGTCCTGACTTTC. It encodes CASRTASGANVLTF.

This clone is judged medium-sized. The CDR3 DNA reads TGTGCCAGCGTCAGGGGGCCTCTTCAGCCCCAGCATTTT. Its protein is CASVRGPLQPQHF. The chain links TRBV6-8 to TRBJ1-5, with 8 bases identical to TRBD1. With V trimmed by 8 bases and J by 6 bases, 6 bases remained unmatched. Germline V gene sequence: CDR1 MNHGY, CDR2 SAAAGT. The CDR3 has 13 residues.

This chain uses TRBV19 with TRBJ2-2, with TRBD1 matching over 8 bases. Germline values: CDR1 LNHDA, CDR2 SQIVND (reference sequence). This CDR3 comprises 15 residues. With V trimmed by 9 bases and J by 4 bases, 10 bases remained unmatched. CDR3 DNA: TGTGCCAGCAAAGTACGGACAGGGCCCACCGGGGAGCTGTTTTTT. Translating it yields CASKVRTGPTGELFF.

This clone was recorded a few times. The rearrangement links TRBV15 to TRBJ1-2, with no clear D. V was clipped by 6 bases and J by 2 bases, with 13 bases between them. Germline V lookup: CDR1 LNHNV, CDR2 YYDKDF (reference sequence). The CDR3 runs 14 residues. In DNA form, the CDR3 reads TGTGCCACCAGAAACGACATACTAAACTATGGCTACACCTTC. Translation gives CATRNDILNYGYTF.

The genes are TRBV6-8 and TRBJ1-5, with D unresolved. CDR3 length equals 15 residues. Per germline, CDR1 MNHGY and CDR2 SAAAGT. V dropped 5 bases and J dropped 9 bases, with 20 bases sitting between them. The CDR3 loop reads CASSGSRVRAWPQHF. In DNA, the CDR3 is TGTGCCAGCAGTGGTTCACGGGTTAGGGCCTGGCCCCAGCATTTT.

The table lists this clone with a few counts. The chain links TRBV2 to TRBJ1-5; D uncertain. This CDR3 comprises 12 residues. Germline V gene lookup returns CDR1 SNHLY and CDR2 FYNNEI. V lost 3 bases to trimming and J lost 3 bases, with 3 bases between them. The CDR3 nucleotides read TGTGCCAGCAGTGAGGTCAATCAGCCCCAGCATTTT. It encodes CASSEVNQPQHF.

The V and J genes are TRBV18 and TRBJ2-7; 7 bases match TRBD1. The V gene's germline CDR1 is KGHSH and CDR2 LQKENI. This CDR3 is 17 amino acids long. V gave up 6 bases and J gave up 3 bases; unmatched junction bases: 17. The CDR3 here is CASSLNSPGTANYEQYV. The CDR3 DNA sequence: TGTGCCAGCTCGTTGAATTCACCCGGGACAGCTAACTACGAGCAGTACGTC.

The sample holds a few counts of this clone. The chain links TRBV6-8 to TRBJ2-5, with a tentative D call TRBD1 (6 bases). The V gene's germline CDR1 is MNHGY and CDR2 SAAAGT. CDR3 size: 15 residues. V was trimmed by 0 bases and J by 3 bases, leaving 11 bases between them. DNA of the CDR3: TGTGCCAGCAGTTACTCGGGCAGGGGAAAAGAGACCCAGTACTTC. Protein sequence: CASSYSGRGKETQYF.

The genes are TRBV5-1 and TRBJ2-7; 7 bases fit TRBD2. The CDR3 loop spans 15 amino acids. From germline, CDR1 is SGHRS and CDR2 YFSETQ. Germline trimming cut 4 bases from V and 5 bases from J; bases unmatched to any gene: 12. The CDR3 protein is CASSIGGGRVDEQYF. The CDR3 nucleotides are TGCGCCAGCAGCATAGGTGGGGGGAGGGTGGACGAGCAGTACTTC.

This clone is deemed medium-sized. The V gene is TRBV9, the J gene TRBJ1-6; 10 positions agree with TRBD1. Trimming took 7 bases from V and 6 from J; bases not matched to a gene: 10. CDR3 size: 16 residues. CDR1 and CDR2 from the germline V gene are SGDLS and YYNGEE. CDR3 nucleotides: TGTGCCAGCGCGGAACCGGGACAGGGGACTAATTCACCCCTCCACTTT. Encoded protein: CASAEPGQGTNSPLHF.

This clone turned up a few times. The chain employs TRBV15 and TRBJ2-2; TRBD1 or TRBD2 may be the D gene (5 bases each). Per the germline V gene, CDR1 is LNHNV and CDR2 is YYDKDF (reference sequence). This CDR3 region has 19 residues. The V and J ends lost 5 bases and 7 bases respectively, with 29 bases between them. CDR3 nucleotide sequence: TGTGCCACCAGCGCCCATAGACCTGGGACCCAACTCATACTCGGGGAGCTGTTTTTT. Protein product: CATSAHRPGTQLILGELFF.

CDR3 sequence (DNA): TGTGCCAGCAGCTTAGCGCGGGAGACCCAGTACTTC. It encodes CASSLARETQYF. The chain uses TRBV9 and TRBJ2-5; the D gene is possibly TRBD2 (5 bases). Trimming took 4 bases from V and 5 from J, leaving 9 bases between them. Germline values: CDR1 SGDLS, CDR2 YYNGEE. This CDR3 is built from 12 residues. Filled out from reference TRBV9 and TRBJ2-5, the complete variable domain reads DSGVTQTPKHLITATGQRVTLRCSPRSGDLSVYWYQQSLDQGLQFLIQYYNGEERAKGNILERFSAQQFPDLHSELNLSSLELGDSALYFCASSLARETQYFGPGTRLLVL.

This clone was counted between two and nine times. The chain combines TRBV19 with TRBJ1-6; 9 nucleotides match TRBD1. J was trimmed by 10 bases and V by 2 bases; bases with no gene match: 12. The germline V gene encodes CDR1 LNHDA and CDR2 SQIVND (reference sequence). The CDR3 is 17 residues long. The CDR3 DNA reads as TGTGCCAGTAGTATAATTCTACAGGGGGCGCGTGGGTCACCCCTCCACTTT. It yields the protein CASSIILQGARGSPLHF.

This clone was seen only a few times. CDR3 sequence: CAGQTPLAGGEYF. The CDR3 region has the DNA TGCGCCGGCCAAACCCCGCTAGCGGGGGGGGAGTACTTC. This chain uses TRBV10-2 with TRBJ2-5, with 12 bases fitting TRBD2. CDR3 length: 13 residues. V lost 11 bases to trimming and J lost 12 bases; unmatched junction nucleotides: 13. CDR1 is WSHSY and CDR2 is SAAADI in the germline V gene.

The chain recombines TRBV6-8 with TRBJ1-4; TRBD1 matches at 7 bases. CDR3 size: 18 residues. Germline-derived CDR1 and CDR2 are MNHGY and SAAAGT. The trim removed 2 bases at V and 0 bases at J, leaving 9 bases unmatched. CDR3 protein: CASSYTASGGPTNEKLFF. CDR3 bases: TGTGCCAGCAGTTACACAGCGTCAGGGGGACCAACTAATGAAAAACTGTTTTTT.

This clone was seen repeatedly, ten times or more. This rearrangement joins TRBV23-1 to TRBJ2-7; 7 bases are shared with TRBD2. TRBV23-1 is sorted into the ORF group, with uncertain function. The ends lost 6 bases at V and 0 bases at J; junction bases unmatched: 2. This CDR3 has 13 amino acids. The CDR3 region has the DNA TGCGCCAGCAGCGGGGAGGGCTCCTACGAGCAGTACTTC. The encoded protein is CASSGEGSYEQYF.

This chain links TRBV30 with TRBJ2-1; the D gene is possibly TRBD2 (7 bases). The germline gives CDR1 GTSNPN, CDR2 SVGIG (reference sequence). V lost 4 bases and J 9 bases, leaving 22 bases between the germline ends. The CDR3 runs to 15 residues. The CDR3 is CAWIPQRGAFSEQFF. DNA for the CDR3: TGTGCCTGGATCCCCCAACGGGGGGCGTTCAGTGAGCAGTTCTTC.

This clone was counted at least ten times. The chain employs TRBV4-1 and TRBJ1-5; D unclear. V shed 0 bases and J shed 3 bases, with 12 bases lying between them. Germline assignment: CDR1 MGHRA and CDR2 YSYEKL. This CDR3 has 16 residues. This CDR3 is CASSQERGSFNQPQHF. CDR3 nucleotide sequence: TGCGCCAGCAGCCAAGAGAGAGGGTCCTTCAATCAGCCCCAGCATTTT.

This chain links TRBV28 with TRBJ1-6; the D gene is possibly TRBD1 (5 bases). The CDR3 is 15 amino acids. Germline V gives CDR1 MDHEN, CDR2 SYDVKM. The V end was cut by 5 bases, the J end by 0 bases, with 8 bases between. CDR3 in amino acids: CASSDDSSYNSPLHF. DNA of the CDR3: TGTGCCAGCAGTGATGACAGCTCCTATAATTCACCCCTCCACTTT.

This clone was observed a handful of times. V and J are TRBV11-1 and TRBJ1-1; possible D gene TRBD1, 5 bases. Trimming pared 3 bases from V and 1 base from J, leaving 9 bases between. Germline values: CDR1 SGHAT, CDR2 FQDESV (reference sequence). The CDR3 totals 14 residues. CDR3 in amino acids: CASSFDSSNTEAFF. Here the CDR3 DNA reads TGTGCCAGCAGCTTTGACAGCTCGAACACTGAAGCTTTCTTT.

This clone was observed a few times. The chain carries TRBV7-7 and TRBJ2-4, with TRBD2 matching over 14 bases. CDR3 size: 20 residues. Per the germline V gene, CDR1 is SSHAT and CDR2 is FNYEAQ (reference sequence). Trimming removed 5 bases from V and 0 bases from J; junction bases left unmatched: 12. The CDR3 DNA follows: TGTGCCAGCAGCACACACCCGGGACTAGCGGGGGCTCTAGCCAAAAACATTCAGTACTTC. Translating gives CASSTHPGLAGALAKNIQYF.

The chain recombines TRBV6-7 with TRBJ1-2, with unresolved D. TRBV6-7 is sorted into the ORF group, with uncertain function. Trimming pared 4 bases from V and 4 bases from J, leaving 13 bases between. The length of the CDR3 is 14 residues. This chain's CDR3 is CASSSSTVIYGYTF. DNA for the CDR3: TGTGCCAGCAGTTCAAGTACGGTAATCTATGGCTACACCTTC.

The chain carries TRBV6-8 and TRBJ2-5; 7 bases are a match to TRBD2. This CDR3 is 14 amino acids long. V shed 6 bases, J shed 5 bases, and the junction held 9 bases outside the gene matches. Germline assignment: CDR1 MNHGY and CDR2 SAAAGT. CDR3 nucleotides: TGTGCCAGCAGCCGCCGGGGAGGGTGGGAGACCCAGTACTTC. Encoded protein: CASSRRGGWETQYF.